This TCR beta chain was documented in a study of Graves' ophthalmopathy and Graves' hyperthyroidism. The CDR3 consists of 14 residues. J lost 9 bases, V lost 7 bases, and 9 bases had no gene match. CDR1 is SGHVS and CDR2 is FQNEAQ in the germline V gene. RNA transcripts served as template for amplifying TCR beta CDR3 sequences. Following a first-round RT-PCR that used HTBI primers, a second-round multiplex PCR was carried out. TCRdb fed the multiplex PCR reads into MiXCR, producing one record per CDR3 protein. The sample lists over 450,000 distinct CDR3 sequences, around 15% occurring once. Study observations and caveats: The model flagged ophthalmopathy progression at roughly 70% sensitivity and about 72% specificity.

This clonotype was counted many times. Its specificity is not known. Sequenced sample: blood. The V gene is TRBV7-8, the J gene TRBJ1-6; 7 bases match TRBD1. The source of this sequence is a woman under 40 with Graves' ophthalmopathy. The CDR3 DNA sequence: TGTGCCAGCAAGACAGGGTCTCTGTTTTCACCCCTCCACTTT. As protein: CASKTGSLFSPLHF.